The 2 T cell receptor beta chains reported below all come from one sample, sequenced in a study of siplizumab effects on memory and regulatory T cells. Measured with immunoSEQ multiplex PCR; TCRdb has only the in-frame clones, and not every one. The data show over 65,000 clones, 85% to 95% seen once. The sequenced material came from CD8+ T cells sorted from blood. The receptors shown here come from a human donor in good health.

This sequence joins TRBV27 and TRBJ1-2; TRBD1 might be the D (6 bases). Germline lookup yields CDR1 MNHEY and CDR2 SMNVEV (reference sequence). The germline V and J ends were trimmed by 3 bases and 5 bases, with 16 bases remaining between them. This CDR3 has 15 residues. The CDR3: CASSFGPGTTYGYTF. CDR3 nucleotides: TGTGCCAGCAGTTTCGGCCCCGGGACAACTTATGGCTACACCTTC.

The chain combines TRBV5-4 with TRBJ2-2; TRBD2 matches 9 bases. Germline CDR1 is SGHNT and CDR2 is YYREEE (reference sequence). This CDR3 region has 16 residues. Trimming removed 0 bases from V and 1 base from J; junction bases left unmatched: 1. This CDR3 is CASSLGLAVNTGELFF. The DNA for the CDR3 is TGTGCCAGCAGCTTGGGACTAGCGGTGAACACCGGGGAGCTGTTTTTT.